The T cell receptor beta chain described here comes from a study of T cell changes during pregnancy in multiple sclerosis. Germline V lookup: CDR1 MDHEN, CDR2 SYDVKM. V was pared by 6 bases and J by 0 bases, with 13 bases between. The CDR3 consists of 15 residues. Data came from immunoSEQ multiplex PCR; TCRdb stores just in-frame clones and leaves some out. The data contain 75,000 to 95,000 clones, about 94% of them singletons. The TCR originated in a female donor with multiple sclerosis, enrolled in a pregnancy study. The gene calls are TRBV28 and TRBJ2-3, with D maybe TRBD2 (6 bases). Specimen: CD4+ T cells from peripheral blood mononuclear cells, collected after pregnancy. CDR3 sequence: CASSGGGVSTDTQYF. The CDR3 DNA reads TGTGCCAGCAGCGGGGGTGGGGTTAGCACAGATACGCAGTATTTT.